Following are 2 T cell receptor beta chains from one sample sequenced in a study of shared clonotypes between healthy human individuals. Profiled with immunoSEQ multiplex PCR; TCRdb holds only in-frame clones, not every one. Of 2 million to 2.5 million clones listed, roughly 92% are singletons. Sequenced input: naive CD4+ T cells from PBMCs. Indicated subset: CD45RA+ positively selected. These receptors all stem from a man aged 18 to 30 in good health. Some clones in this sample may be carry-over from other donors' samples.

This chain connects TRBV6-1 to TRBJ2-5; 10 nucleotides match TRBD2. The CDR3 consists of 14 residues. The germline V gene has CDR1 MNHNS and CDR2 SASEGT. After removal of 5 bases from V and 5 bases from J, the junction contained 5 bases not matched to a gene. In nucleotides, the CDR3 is TGTGCCAGCAGTATAAGCGGGAGGGCCGAGACCCAGTACTTC. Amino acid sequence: CASSISGRAETQYF.

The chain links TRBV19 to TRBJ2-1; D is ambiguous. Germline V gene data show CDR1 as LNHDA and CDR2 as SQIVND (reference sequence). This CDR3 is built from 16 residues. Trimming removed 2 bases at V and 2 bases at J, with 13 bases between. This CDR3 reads CASSIRWGTAYNEQFF. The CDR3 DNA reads TGTGCCAGTAGTATAAGATGGGGTACCGCCTACAATGAGCAGTTCTTC.